This TCR beta chain was identified during a study of cytomegalovirus exposure and HLA in healthy donors. Study-wide points: Donor immune exposure was known only as CMV serostatus.

Concerning this clone itself: What it binds is not known.

Donors sampled were nominally healthy, though unrecorded immune exposures were likely. PCR used 60 Vbeta primers and 13 Jbeta primers. Sequencing was performed with immunoSEQ multiplex PCR; in TCRdb, only in-frame clones are kept and a portion is missing. This table has about 140,000 clones, around 80% appearing once. The length of the CDR3 is 15 residues. Germline-derived CDR1 and CDR2 are SGHTA and FQGNSA. J gave up 2 bases and V 5 bases, and 3 bases lay outside the gene matches. This receptor was obtained from a man aged 35 to 55 in good health and CMV-seronegative. Sample: PBMCs. The chain is built from TRBV7-2 and TRBJ2-7, with 13 bases matching TRBD2. Here the CDR3 reads CASSPTSGGPYEQYF. The CDR3 DNA reads as TGTGCCAGCAGCCCGACTAGCGGGGGGCCCTACGAGCAGTACTTC.